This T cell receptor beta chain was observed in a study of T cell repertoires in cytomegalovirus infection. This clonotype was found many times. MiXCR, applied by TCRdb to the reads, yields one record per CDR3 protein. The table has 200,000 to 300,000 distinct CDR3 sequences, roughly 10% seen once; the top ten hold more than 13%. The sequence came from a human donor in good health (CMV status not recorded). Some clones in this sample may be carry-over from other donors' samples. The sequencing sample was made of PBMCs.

CDR3 loop: CASSWGQDNQPQHF. The CDR3 nucleotides are TGTGCCAGCAGCTGGGGACAGGACAATCAGCCCCAGCATTTT. The chain is built from TRBV12-3 or TRBV12-4 and TRBJ1-5, with 8 positions matching TRBD1. Trimming cost V 6 bases and J 3 bases; bases outside gene matches: 4. The CDR3 sequence is 14 residues long.